This entry describes one TCR beta chain. Original data processing: Reference gene primer amplification in the assay estimated nucleated cell counts. Clones were read by immunoSEQ multiplex PCR, and TCRdb kept only the in-frame ones, dropping some. V and J calls and clone size are those listed in that table; D and trimming were worked out from the DNA. The table lists more than 85,000 clones, about three quarters of them singletons. These data belong to a study of blood T cell repertoires in COVID-19. Background on the study: Specimens from acute and convalescent COVID-19 originated in the United States, Italy and Spain. Sources were T cells, B-cell-depleted T cells, or PBMCs; the material itself was cDNA or gDNA.

Germline loops: CDR1 SGHDN, CDR2 FVKESK. There are 13 residues in the CDR3. V was pared by 1 base and J by 7 bases, with 10 bases between. The TCR comes from a human donor in a cohort sampled during active or convalescent COVID-19. The chain carries TRBV14 and TRBJ1-2, with D maybe TRBD1 (5 bases). Sequencing was done on a sample of peripheral blood. The CDR3 here is CASSQAPGFGYTF. The CDR3 nucleotides read TGTGCCAGCAGCCAAGCCCCAGGGTTTGGCTACACCTTC.